This T cell receptor beta chain is from a study of regulatory T cells in long-lasting Graves disease. On the study more broadly: Persistent Graves' disease meant over 5 years of antithyroid drugs with positive TSH receptor antibodies. Overall study findings and caveats: Shared public clonotypes totalled about 2,800 in persistent patients, compared with roughly 970 in new patients. Persistent disease samples used TRBV28, TRBJ1-2 and TRBJ2-5 preferentially.

The germline V gene has CDR1 KGHSH and CDR2 LQKENI. The CDR3 has 14 amino acids. Losses at the gene ends were 6 bases for V and 5 bases for J; bases not matched to a gene: 6. Sample time point: persistent/refractory GD, antithyroid drugs over 5 years with positive TRAb. Construction of the TCR library relied on RNA isolated from PBMCs. Graves' disease diagnoses followed American Thyroid Association guidelines. Notes on this clonotype: As yet, its antigen is unknown.

With iRepertoire HTBI primers and Arm-PCR of CDR3 regions, TCR beta libraries were built. TCRdb reanalysed the multiplex PCR reads using MiXCR and keeps one entry per CDR3 protein. The repertoire consists of 420,000 or so distinct CDR3 sequences, with 23% occurring once and the leading ten covering approximately 26%. V usage is TRBV18 and J usage is TRBJ2-3; 9 positions agree with TRBD1. The TCR was taken from a female donor with Graves disease. This sample comprised peripheral blood mononuclear cells (PBMCs), obtained when the disease was refractory, from a patient treated with antithyroid drugs. The DNA of the CDR3 is TGTGCCAGCTCGCCGACAGGGGGGTTAGATACGCAGTATTTT. Translation gives CASSPTGGLDTQYF.